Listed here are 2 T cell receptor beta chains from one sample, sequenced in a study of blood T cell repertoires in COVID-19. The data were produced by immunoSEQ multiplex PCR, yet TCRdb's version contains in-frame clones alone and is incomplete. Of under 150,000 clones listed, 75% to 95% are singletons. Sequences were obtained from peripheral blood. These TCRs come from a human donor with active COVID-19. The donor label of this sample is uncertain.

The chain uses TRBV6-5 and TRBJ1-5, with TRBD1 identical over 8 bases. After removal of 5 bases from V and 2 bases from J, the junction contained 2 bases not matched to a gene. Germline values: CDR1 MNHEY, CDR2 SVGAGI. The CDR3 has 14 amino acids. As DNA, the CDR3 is TGTGCCAGCAGTCCGACAGGGGGCAATCAGCCCCAGCATTTT. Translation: CASSPTGGNQPQHF.

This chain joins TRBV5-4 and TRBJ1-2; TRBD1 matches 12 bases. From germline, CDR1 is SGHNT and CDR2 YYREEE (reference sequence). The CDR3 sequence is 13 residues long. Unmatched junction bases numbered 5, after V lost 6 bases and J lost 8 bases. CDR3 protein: CASTGQGAEGYTF. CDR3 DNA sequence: TGTGCCAGCACGGGACAGGGGGCGGAAGGCTACACCTTC.